The source of this T cell receptor (beta chain) is a study of CD8+ T cells in alopecia areata. It was cDNA, reverse transcribed from extracted RNA, that served as the sequencing template. Generated by immunoSEQ multiplex PCR, the TCRdb table keeps only in-frame clones and is missing some. In the table there are about 110,000 clones, around 84% of which are singletons. As concerns this clone: Mismatch with germline at one junction end may stem from a read error.

Treatment of the sample: oral pan-JAK inhibitor, 5-10 mg twice daily. Material: CD8+ T cells sorted from blood, obtained at week 24, from a patient treated with tofacitinib. This TCR was sampled from a human donor with alopecia areata.

CDR3 sequence: CASSQERPGNYEQHF. The CDR3 DNA follows: TGCGCCAGCAGCCAAGAACGTCCAGGAAACTACGAGCAGCACTTC. The chain employs TRBV4-1 and TRBJ2-7; no firm D call. This CDR3 has 15 residues. Looked up from germline, CDR1 is MGHRA and CDR2 is YSYEKL.